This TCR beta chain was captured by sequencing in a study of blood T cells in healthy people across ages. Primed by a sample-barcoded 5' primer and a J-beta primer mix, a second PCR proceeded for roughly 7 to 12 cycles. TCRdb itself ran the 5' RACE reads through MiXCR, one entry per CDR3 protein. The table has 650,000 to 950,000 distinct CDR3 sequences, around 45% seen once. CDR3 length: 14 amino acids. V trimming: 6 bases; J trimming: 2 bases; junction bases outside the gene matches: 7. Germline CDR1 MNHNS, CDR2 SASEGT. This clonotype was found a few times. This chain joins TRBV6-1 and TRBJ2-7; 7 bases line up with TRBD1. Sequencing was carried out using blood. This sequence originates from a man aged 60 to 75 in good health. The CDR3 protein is CASRHRGQTYEQYF. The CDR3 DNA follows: TGTGCCAGCAGACACAGGGGCCAGACCTACGAGCAGTACTTC.